The rows below give T cell receptor beta chains drawn from one sample of a study of shared clonotypes between healthy human individuals. TCRdb's copy holds only in-frame clones and misses some; the assay was immunoSEQ multiplex PCR. Among roughly 2.2 million clones listed, approximately 93% were seen once. Sequencing used naive CD4+ T cells from PBMCs. The receptors here all came from a man aged 18-30 years in good health. Some clones in this sample may be carry-over from other donors' samples. The CDR3 runs from the conserved cysteine through the conserved F or W.

v_call: TRBV29-1
j_call: TRBJ2-1
cdr3_aa: CSVQGIEQFF

v_call: TRBV30
j_call: TRBJ1-2
cdr3_aa: CAWSAPMRQGLRGYTF

v_call: TRBV30
j_call: TRBJ2-2
cdr3_aa: CAWSVTGRVDTGELFF

v_call: TRBV6-4
j_call: TRBJ1-2
cdr3_aa: CASSDSGFRGYTF

v_call: TRBV10-3
j_call: TRBJ2-7
cdr3_aa: CAISEGIPASYEQYF

v_call: TRBV5-1
j_call: TRBJ2-1
cdr3_aa: CASSFYRLADNEQFF

v_call: TRBV28
j_call: TRBJ1-5
cdr3_aa: CASIRELNQPQHF

v_call: TRBV2
j_call: TRBJ2-7
cdr3_aa: CASIGDGLAEQYF

v_call: TRBV5-1
j_call: TRBJ1-4
cdr3_aa: CASSFDPGQGNEKLFF

v_call: TRBV5-1
j_call: TRBJ2-1
cdr3_aa: CASQDVYNEQFF

v_call: TRBV27
j_call: TRBJ1-4
cdr3_aa: CASRKLGGRLGPTDATNEKLFF

v_call: TRBV28
j_call: TRBJ2-6
cdr3_aa: CASSFQRQAGANVLTF

v_call: TRBV7-3
j_call: TRBJ1-2
cdr3_aa: CASIPGRTYGYTF